The T cell receptor (beta chain) under discussion was sequenced for a study of blood T cell repertoires in COVID-19. Study summary: Collection of acute and convalescent COVID-19 samples took place in the United States, Italy and Spain. Sources were T cells, B-cell-depleted T cells, or PBMCs; the material itself was cDNA or gDNA.

Some clones are missing from TCRdb's copy, which holds only in-frame ones; the method was immunoSEQ multiplex PCR. In the table there are around 180,000 clones, 83% of which are singletons. Germline V CDR1 and CDR2: ENHRY, SYGVKD. Trimming took 4 bases from V and 2 from J; bases not matched to a gene: 2. The CDR3 runs 15 residues. Sequenced material: peripheral blood. The chain couples TRBV10-3 to TRBJ2-1; 10 bases are a match to TRBD2. The TCR sequence derives from a human donor in a cohort sampled during active COVID-19. The CDR3 bases are TGTGCCATCAGTGGCGGGACTAGCGCCTACAATGAGCAGTTCTTC. Amino acid sequence: CAISGGTSAYNEQFF.